A single count supports the clone carrying this T cell receptor beta chain. The assay used was immunoSEQ (version v3.0), run at survey level. The assay was immunoSEQ multiplex PCR, and TCRdb's table has in-frame clones only and misses some. The sample lists under 30,000 clones, around three quarters occurring once. This entry is derived from a study of long-term antiretroviral therapy in people with HIV. Material: unsorted PBMCs, obtained 2.1 years after starting antiretroviral therapy. The TCR comes from a man aged 25-40 years with HIV.

DNA for the CDR3: TGCGCCAGCAGCCAGGGCTCGGCGAAGTTCCCCTACGAGCAGTACTTC. Translated, it gives CASSQGSAKFPYEQYF. The V and J genes are TRBV4-3 and TRBJ2-7; no firm D call. Germline V lookup: CDR1 LGHNA, CDR2 YSLEER. V lost 3 bases, J lost 2 bases, and 17 bases lay in between. CDR3 length: 16 residues.